This TCR beta chain stems from a study of blood T cell repertoires in COVID-19. Study-wide context: The cDNA or gDNA used as material had been derived from T cells, B-cell-depleted T cells, or PBMCs.

TCRdb keeps only in-frame clones here, not all; method: immunoSEQ multiplex PCR. The sample carries around 240,000 clones, more than 75% recorded once. CDR3 length: 14 amino acids. Trimming shortened V by 0 bases and J by 7 bases, and 10 bases separated the two germline ends. The germline gives CDR1 SGHRS, CDR2 YFSETQ. Sequenced input: peripheral blood. The rearrangement links TRBV5-1 to TRBJ1-4; D ambiguous. This TCR came from a middle-aged man with acute or convalescent COVID-19. CDR3 sequence: CASSLAEDPEKLFF. Here the CDR3 DNA reads TGCGCCAGCAGCTTGGCCGAGGATCCTGAAAAACTGTTTTTT.